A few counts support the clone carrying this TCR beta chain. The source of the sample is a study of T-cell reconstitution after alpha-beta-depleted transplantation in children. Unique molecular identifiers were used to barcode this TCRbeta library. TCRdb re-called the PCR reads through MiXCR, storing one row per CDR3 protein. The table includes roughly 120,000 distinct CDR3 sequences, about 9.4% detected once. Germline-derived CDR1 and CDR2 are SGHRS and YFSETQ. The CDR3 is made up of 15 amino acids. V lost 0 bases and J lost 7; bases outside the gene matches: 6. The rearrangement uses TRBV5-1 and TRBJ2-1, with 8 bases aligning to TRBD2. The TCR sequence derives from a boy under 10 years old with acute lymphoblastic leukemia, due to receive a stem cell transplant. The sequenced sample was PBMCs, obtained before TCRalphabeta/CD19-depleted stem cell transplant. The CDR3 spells CASSLAVAGPNEQFF. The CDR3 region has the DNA TGCGCCAGCAGCTTGGCGGTAGCGGGACCTAATGAGCAGTTCTTC.